This TCR beta chain was profiled in a study of T cell changes during pregnancy in multiple sclerosis. Assay used: immunoSEQ multiplex PCR; TCRdb lists only in-frame clones, some missing. This table has tens of thousands of clones, 88% appearing once. This CDR3 has 13 residues. V was cut by 4 bases and J by 7 bases, with 15 bases left in between. Germline V gives CDR1 SGDLS, CDR2 YYNGEE. This sequence joins TRBV9 and TRBJ2-7; D ambiguous. Source: peripheral blood, taken in the first trimester of pregnancy. The clonotype originates from a female donor with multiple sclerosis, enrolled in a pregnancy study. CDR3 sequence reads: CASSPLPPGEQYF. CDR3 sequence (DNA): TGTGCCAGCAGCCCCCTCCCACCAGGAGAGCAGTACTTC.